The clone carrying this T cell receptor beta chain has a count of ten or more. The antigen remains undetermined. Stated time point: newly diagnosed GD, antithyroid drugs for less than 3 months. With RNA extracted from PBMCs as input, the TCR library was made. For TCR beta, libraries came from iRepertoire HTBI primers and Arm-PCR of CDR3 regions. TCRdb passed the multiplex PCR reads through MiXCR, listing each CDR3 protein once. The sample includes hundreds of thousands of distinct CDR3 sequences, approximately 13% of them seen just once. The record originates from a study of regulatory T cells in long-lasting Graves disease. V lost 6 bases to trimming and J lost 6 bases, with 18 bases between them. This CDR3 is 14 amino acids long. Study-level results: Blood alone, not thyroid tissue, was studied. Lower TCR diversity was seen in persistent Graves' patients than in newly diagnosed ones.

In addition, the sample was reused for a study of T cells in Graves' hyperthyroidism and ophthalmopathy.

The V call is TRBV12-3 or TRBV12-4, the J call TRBJ2-7; the D gene is possibly TRBD2 (7 bases). This material consisted of peripheral blood mononuclear cells (PBMCs), taken at new diagnosis, from a patient treated with antithyroid drugs. The sequence was obtained from a man between 25 and 39 years old with Graves disease. CDR3 DNA sequence: TGTGCCAGCAGAGCCGGGCGGGGGCCCTCCGAGCAGTACTTC. Translation: CASRAGRGPSEQYF.